This T cell receptor (beta chain) was sequenced during a study of cytomegalovirus exposure and HLA in healthy donors. Turning to the study itself: The 95 to 150 validation repertoires used the same platform as the roughly 670 first-cohort repertoires, a later analysis reported. Study-level findings and limits: The study labeled roughly 160 TCR beta chains cytomegalovirus-associated. While the bulk of TCR sequences proved rare, some public TCRs turned up in many donors.

Some clones are missing from TCRdb's copy, which holds only in-frame ones; the method was immunoSEQ multiplex PCR. The data show 100,000 to 150,000 clones, with roughly 94% seen just once and roughly 1.2% held by the top ten. This CDR3 has 13 residues. Germline CDR1 reads SGHDT; CDR2 reads YYEEEE. With 2 bases removed from V and 6 bases from J, the gap between germline ends came to 12 bases. Separation from the 666-subject first cohort characterized the roughly 120-subject validation cohort, to which the donors belonged. This clone turned up a few times. Its antigen is currently unknown. The chain recombines TRBV5-6 with TRBJ2-7; D possibly corresponds to TRBD1 (6 bases). The sequenced material came from PBMCs. The sequence derives from a woman between 18 and 30 years old in good health and CMV-seronegative. The CDR3 loop is CASSFSAGAEQYF. The DNA for the CDR3 is TGTGCCAGCAGCTTTTCAGCAGGGGCCGAGCAGTACTTC.